These T cell receptor beta chains were read from a single sample in a study of blood T cell repertoires in COVID-19. Produced via immunoSEQ multiplex PCR; TCRdb's table is partial and in-frame only. The table has about 160,000 clones, around 80% seen once. Sequencing used peripheral blood. These receptor sequences come from an older woman with acute or convalescent COVID-19. The CDR3 runs from the conserved cysteine through the conserved F or W. Each record gives: clone size, J gene, V gene, D gene, CDR3 protein, CDR3 DNA. A D gene is named only where the DNA matches it firmly. The listing skips clone size in some rows; elsewhere it reads once, few, many or a size class.

size: -
J: TRBJ2-3
V: TRBV19
D: TRBD2
CDR3: CASSIVSGGPSTDTQYF
DNA: TGTGCCAGTAGTATAGTGAGCGGGGGCCCAAGCACAGATACGCAGTATTTT

size: -
J: TRBJ1-1
V: TRBV9
D: TRBD1
CDR3: CASSPQLDRDATEAFF
DNA: TGTGCCAGCAGCCCTCAATTGGACAGGGATGCCACTGAAGCTTTCTTT

size: -
J: TRBJ2-3
V: TRBV5-4
D: -
CDR3: CASSLGGPSTDTQYF
DNA: TGTGCCAGCAGCTTGGGCGGGCCTAGCACAGATACGCAGTATTTT

size: -
J: TRBJ1-2
V: TRBV5-8
D: -
CDR3: CASSLSGGRGYTF
DNA: TGTGCCAGCAGCTTAAGCGGGGGCCGTGGCTACACCTTC

size: -
J: TRBJ2-5
V: TRBV6-6
D: TRBD2
CDR3: CASSHIAGGQETQYF
DNA: TGTGCCAGCAGTCATATAGCGGGGGGGCAAGAGACCCAGTACTTC

size: -
J: TRBJ2-3
V: TRBV2
D: TRBD2
CDR3: CASRRTSGVMADTQYF
DNA: TGTGCCAGCAGGAGGACTAGCGGCGTAATGGCAGATACGCAGTATTTT

size: -
J: TRBJ1-4
V: TRBV9
D: -
CDR3: CASSVDEEKLFF
DNA: TGTGCCAGCAGCGTAGATGAGGAAAAACTGTTTTTT

size: once
J: TRBJ2-5
V: TRBV5-1
D: -
CDR3: CASSLSKGAGQETQYF
DNA: TGCGCCAGCAGCTTGAGTAAGGGAGCGGGCCAAGAGACCCAGTACTTC

size: once
J: TRBJ2-1
V: TRBV11-2
D: TRBD2
CDR3: CASSLDRGLAGAPNEQFF
DNA: TGTGCCAGCAGCTTAGATAGGGGTCTAGCGGGGGCGCCGAATGAGCAGTTCTTC

size: -
J: TRBJ2-5
V: TRBV6-5
D: TRBD1
CDR3: CASSPGQGLKETQYF
DNA: TGTGCCAGCAGTCCAGGACAGGGCCTCAAAGAGACCCAGTACTTC

size: once
J: TRBJ2-7
V: TRBV7-6
D: TRBD2
CDR3: CASSLEGGKVYEQYF
DNA: TGTGCCAGCAGCTTAGAGGGAGGGAAAGTCTACGAGCAGTACTTC

size: -
J: TRBJ1-4
V: TRBV7-6
D: TRBD1
CDR3: CASSLGTGREKLFF
DNA: TGTGCCAGCAGCTTAGGGACAGGGCGGGAAAAACTGTTTTTT

size: -
J: TRBJ2-1
V: TRBV5-1
D: -
CDR3: CASSLAGTYNEQFF
DNA: TGCGCCAGCAGCTTGGCGGGAACCTACAATGAGCAGTTCTTC